This entry lists 23 T cell receptor beta chains sequenced from one sample in a study of cytomegalovirus exposure and HLA in healthy donors. The PCR employed 60 Vbeta primers together with 13 Jbeta primers. Sequenced by immunoSEQ multiplex PCR; TCRdb stores in-frame clones only, minus some. Of approximately 37,000 clones listed, about 80% are singletons. Sequencing input: PBMCs. The receptors stem from a male donor in good health and CMV-seronegative.

The chain carries TRBV5-6 and TRBJ1-3; TRBD1 is a possible D gene (5 bases). Trimming removed 0 bases from V and 0 bases from J, with 19 bases in between. In germline, CDR1 is SGHDT, CDR2 YYEEEE. The CDR3 is 19 amino acids. The CDR3 is CASSLEVGAPPFSGNTIYF. CDR3 sequence (DNA): TGTGCCAGCAGCTTGGAGGTAGGGGCGCCCCCCTTCTCTGGAAACACCATATATTTT.

The chain joins TRBV27 to TRBJ1-2; 10 bases are a match to TRBD1. Looked up from germline, CDR1 is MNHEY and CDR2 is SMNVEV (reference sequence). V shed 4 bases, J shed 6 bases, and the junction held 5 bases outside the gene matches. The CDR3 covers 14 residues. CDR3 nucleotides: TGTGCCAGCAGTTGGGGACAGGGGCAAAATGGCTACACCTTC. Its translation: CASSWGQGQNGYTF.

V usage is TRBV7-9 and J usage is TRBJ1-1, with a weak D call TRBD1 (5 bases). Germline CDR1 reads SEHNR; CDR2 reads FQNEAQ (reference sequence). The V gene lost 4 bases and the J gene lost 5 bases, with 14 bases spanning the gap. The CDR3 is made up of 14 amino acids. The CDR3 region has the DNA TGTGCCAGCAGCTCCACAGGCCCTCGGACTGAAGCTTTCTTT. This sequence encodes CASSSTGPRTEAFF.

This clone was detected only a few times. The chain uses TRBV6-5 and TRBJ1-6; unclear D gene. Germline lookup yields CDR1 MNHEY and CDR2 SVGAGI. The CDR3 has 14 residues. V was clipped by 5 bases and J by 5 bases, with 10 bases between them. CDR3: CASSRVIHNSPLHF. The CDR3 DNA follows: TGTGCCAGCAGTCGAGTGATCCATAATTCACCCCTCCACTTT.

This rearrangement joins TRBV7-3 to TRBJ2-1; weak D call: TRBD2 (6 bases). The V gene lost 2 bases and the J gene lost 9 bases, with 17 bases spanning the gap. This CDR3 has 15 residues. Per germline, CDR1 SGHTA and CDR2 FQGTGA. Here the CDR3 reads CASSLGGRDGGEQFF. CDR3 coding DNA: TGTGCCAGCAGCTTAGGCGGGCGGGACGGGGGTGAGCAGTTCTTC. The variable domain in full, with the rest retrieved from reference TRBV7-3 and TRBJ2-1, is GAGVSQTPSNKVTEKGKYVELRCDPISGHTALYWYRQSLGQGPEFLIYFQGTGAADDSGLPNDRFFAVRPEGSVSTLKIQRTERGDSAVYLCASSLGGRDGGEQFFGPGTRLTVL.

The chain joins TRBV6-1 to TRBJ1-4; possible D gene TRBD1, 6 bases. Germline assignment: CDR1 MNHNS and CDR2 SASEGT. V was clipped by 6 bases and J by 4 bases, with 15 bases between them. The CDR3 covers 15 residues. The CDR3 DNA follows: TGTGCCAGCAGCGAAATGCAGGGACATAATGAAAAACTGTTTTTT. It yields the protein CASSEMQGHNEKLFF.

This chain links TRBV2 with TRBJ2-7, with 7 nucleotides matching TRBD2. From germline, CDR1 is SNHLY and CDR2 FYNNEI. Trimming at V came to 4 bases and at J to 1 base, leaving 10 bases not matched to a gene. There are 16 residues in the CDR3. Written as DNA, the CDR3 is TGTGCCAGCAGTGGACTAGCAGTAATTCGATCCTACGAGCAGTACTTC. As protein: CASSGLAVIRSYEQYF. Drawing the rest from reference TRBV2 and TRBJ2-7, the complete variable domain is EPEVTQTPSHQVTQMGQEVILRCVPISNHLYFYWYRQILGQKVEFLVSFYNNEISEKSEIFDDQFSVERPDGSNFTLKIRSTKLEDSAMYFCASSGLAVIRSYEQYFGPGTRLTVT.

In DNA form, the CDR3 reads TGTGCCATCGAACCGGGACTGAGTACCGGGGAGCTGTTTTTT. It specifies CAIEPGLSTGELFF. V is TRBV6-1 and J is TRBJ2-2; maybe TRBD2 (6 bases). The CDR3 runs to 14 residues. Germline-derived CDR1 and CDR2 are MNHNS and SASEGT. V dropped 10 bases and J dropped 5 bases, with 17 bases sitting between them.

The V call is TRBV25-1, the J call TRBJ2-5, with TRBD2 identical over 9 bases. Trimming at V came to 3 bases and at J to 5 bases, leaving 4 bases not matched to a gene. Germline CDR1 is MGHDK and CDR2 is SYGVNS. This CDR3 spans 14 amino acids. CDR3 residues: CASSERGGMETQYF. CDR3 in DNA: TGTGCCAGCAGTGAGCGGGGGGGGATGGAGACCCAGTACTTC.

The chain recombines TRBV6-1 with TRBJ1-5, with TRBD1 matching 7 bases. The J segment lost 3 bases and the V segment lost 5 bases, leaving 7 bases of the junction unmatched. Looked up from germline, CDR1 is MNHNS and CDR2 is SASEGT. CDR3 length equals 15 residues. The CDR3 nucleotides read TGTGCCAGCAGTATAGGGGACAGAGTCAATCAGCCCCAGCATTTT. Translated, it gives CASSIGDRVNQPQHF.

This clone was counted between two and nine times. The rearrangement links TRBV7-9 to TRBJ1-4; tentative D call: TRBD1 (5 bases). The germline gives CDR1 SEHNR, CDR2 FQNEAQ (reference sequence). V was shortened by 4 bases and J by 8 bases, with 11 bases between the two germline ends. This CDR3 spans 13 amino acids. The CDR3 region has the DNA TGTGCCAGCAGCTCCGGGACTCCCGAAAAACTGTTTTTT. This codes for CASSSGTPEKLFF.

The chain recombines TRBV9 with TRBJ2-1, with 13 bases aligning to TRBD2. V gave up 0 bases and J gave up 2 bases; unmatched junction bases: 11. Germline V gene data show CDR1 as SGDLS and CDR2 as YYNGEE. The CDR3 sequence is 20 residues long. CDR3 nucleotide sequence: TGTGCCAGCAGCGTAGGGACTAGCGGGAGTTCCCGGGGTCCCTACAATGAGCAGTTCTTC. Amino acid sequence: CASSVGTSGSSRGPYNEQFF. The full variable domain, in which reference TRBV9 and TRBJ2-1 provide the parts outside the CDR3, is DSGVTQTPKHLITATGQRVTLRCSPRSGDLSVYWYQQSLDQGLQFLIQYYNGEERAKGNILERFSAQQFPDLHSELNLSSLELGDSALYFCASSVGTSGSSRGPYNEQFFGPGTRLTVL.

The gene calls are TRBV9 and TRBJ1-6, with D perhaps TRBD1 (5 bases). Germline-derived CDR1 and CDR2 are SGDLS and YYNGEE. This CDR3 is 15 amino acids long. V shed 3 bases and J shed 10 bases, with 17 bases lying between them. CDR3 coding DNA: TGTGCCAGCAGCGATAGGGCAGGGTTAATCTCACCCCTCCACTTT. The encoded protein is CASSDRAGLISPLHF.

The chain uses TRBV5-1 and TRBJ2-1; TRBD2 agrees at 8 bases. V lost 5 bases, J lost 8 bases, and 18 bases stayed unmatched. Germline CDR1 and CDR2: SGHRS and YFSETQ. This CDR3 contains 17 residues. The CDR3 protein is CASRPGLVLSGVDEQFF. Written as DNA, the CDR3 is TGCGCCAGCAGACCGGGACTAGTGCTTAGCGGGGTAGATGAGCAGTTCTTC.

The rearrangement joins TRBV25-1 to TRBJ2-1; TRBD1 might be the D (6 bases). Germline V gene data show CDR1 as MGHDK and CDR2 as SYGVNS. There are 16 residues in the CDR3. Trimming shortened V by 6 bases and J by 5 bases, and 20 bases separated the two germline ends. The CDR3 loop reads CASSPGGTQDHNEQFF. CDR3 in DNA: TGTGCCAGCAGCCCGGGTGGGACACAAGACCACAATGAGCAGTTCTTC. The full variable domain, completed using reference TRBV25-1 and TRBJ2-1, is EADIYQTPRYLVIGTGKKITLECSQTMGHDKMYWYQQDPGMELHLIHYSYGVNSTEKGDLSSESTVSRIRTEHFPLTLESARPSHTSQYLCASSPGGTQDHNEQFFGPGTRLTVL.

The genes are TRBV21-1 and TRBJ1-3. TRBV21-1 is a pseudogene locus. This CDR3 has 17 residues. The CDR3 reads CASSNGGRLGTGNTIYF. Written as DNA, the CDR3 is TGTGCCAGCAGCAACGGGGGTAGACTTGGGACTGGAAACACCATATATTTT.

V gene TRBV5-8 combines with J gene TRBJ1-2, with a tentative D call TRBD1 (5 bases). V lost 4 bases to trimming and J lost 4 bases, with 8 bases between them. CDR1 and CDR2 (germline): SGHTS, YDEGEE. The CDR3 covers 12 residues. CDR3 coding DNA: TGTGCCAGCAGCGAGGACACCTATGGCTACACCTTC. Protein: CASSEDTYGYTF.

This sequence joins TRBV6-1 and TRBJ1-1, with a weak D call TRBD1 (6 bases). The CDR3 spans 14 residues. The germline V and J ends were trimmed by 4 bases and 1 base, with 10 bases remaining between them. Germline CDR1 MNHNS, CDR2 SASEGT. The CDR3 sequence is CASSVQGRNTEAFF. Here the CDR3 DNA reads TGTGCCAGCAGTGTGCAGGGGAGGAACACTGAAGCTTTCTTT.

The V call is TRBV30, the J call TRBJ2-5, with 7 bases identical to TRBD1. V shed 5 bases and J 5 bases; nucleotides not matched to a gene: 5. This CDR3 spans 12 amino acids. Germline V lookup: CDR1 GTSNPN, CDR2 SVGIG (reference sequence). The CDR3 DNA follows: TGTGCCTGGGCAGAAGGGGGCGAGACCCAGTACTTC. Its protein product is CAWAEGGETQYF.

J is TRBJ1-4 and V is TRBV6-5; D is ambiguous. V lost 6 bases to trimming and J lost 0 bases, with 8 bases between them. This CDR3 spans 14 amino acids. In germline, CDR1 is MNHEY, CDR2 SVGAGI. Here the CDR3 DNA reads TGTGCCAGCAGCTCCAGGTCAACTAATGAAAAACTGTTTTTT. It encodes CASSSRSTNEKLFF.

This clone appeared a single time. The gene calls are TRBV5-1 and TRBJ2-7; 10 bases map to TRBD2. Germline V gene data show CDR1 as SGHRS and CDR2 as YFSETQ. The CDR3 is made up of 15 amino acids. Germline trimming cut 3 bases from V and 3 bases from J; bases unmatched to any gene: 6. In nucleotides, the CDR3 is TGCGCCAGCAGCTCGAGCGGGAGGGGGGTCTACGAGCAGTACTTC. Its protein product is CASSSSGRGVYEQYF.

The chain is built from TRBV6-1 and TRBJ1-6; no clear D gene. The CDR3 has 15 amino acids. V was shortened by 4 bases and J by 9 bases, with 16 bases between the two germline ends. Germline CDR1 MNHNS, CDR2 SASEGT. The CDR3 here is CASSVESTPFSPLHF. DNA for the CDR3: TGTGCCAGCAGTGTTGAGAGTACCCCCTTTTCACCCCTCCACTTT.

J is TRBJ1-2 and V is TRBV6-1, with 8 bases that match TRBD1. This CDR3 has 14 residues. Per germline, CDR1 MNHNS and CDR2 SASEGT. V shed 4 bases, J shed 5 bases, and the junction held 6 bases outside the gene matches. In DNA form, the CDR3 reads TGTGCCAGCAGTGCAGGACAGGGCAGTTATGGCTACACCTTC. Protein product: CASSAGQGSYGYTF.